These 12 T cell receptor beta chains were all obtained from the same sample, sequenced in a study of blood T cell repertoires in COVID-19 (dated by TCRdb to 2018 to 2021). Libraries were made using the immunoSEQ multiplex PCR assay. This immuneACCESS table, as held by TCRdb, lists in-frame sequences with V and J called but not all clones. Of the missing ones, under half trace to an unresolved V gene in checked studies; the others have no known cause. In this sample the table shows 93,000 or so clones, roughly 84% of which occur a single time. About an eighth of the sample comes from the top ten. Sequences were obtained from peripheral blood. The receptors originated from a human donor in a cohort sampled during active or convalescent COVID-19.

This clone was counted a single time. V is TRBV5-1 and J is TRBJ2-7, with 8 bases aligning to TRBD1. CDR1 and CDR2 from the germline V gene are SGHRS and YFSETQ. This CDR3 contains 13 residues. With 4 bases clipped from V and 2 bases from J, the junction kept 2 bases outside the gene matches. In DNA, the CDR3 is TGCGCCAGCAGCGGACAGGGTCCCTACGAGCAGTACTTC. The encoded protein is CASSGQGPYEQYF.

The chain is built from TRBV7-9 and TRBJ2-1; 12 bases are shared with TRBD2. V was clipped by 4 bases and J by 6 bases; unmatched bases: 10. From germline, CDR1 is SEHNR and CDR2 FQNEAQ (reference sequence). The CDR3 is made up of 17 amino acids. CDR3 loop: CASSSTILAGGLNEQFF. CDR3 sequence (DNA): TGTGCCAGCAGCTCCACAATTCTAGCGGGGGGGCTCAATGAGCAGTTCTTC. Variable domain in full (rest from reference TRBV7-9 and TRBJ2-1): DTGVSQNPRHKITKRGQNVTFRCDPISEHNRLYWYRQTLGQGPEFLTYFQNEAQLEKSRLLSDRFSAERPKGSFSTLEIQRTEQGDSAMYLCASSSTILAGGLNEQFFGPGTRLTVL.

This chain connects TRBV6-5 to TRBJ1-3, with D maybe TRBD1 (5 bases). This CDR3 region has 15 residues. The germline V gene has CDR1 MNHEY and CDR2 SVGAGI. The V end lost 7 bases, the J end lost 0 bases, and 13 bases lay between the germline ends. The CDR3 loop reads CASILGGFSGNTIYF. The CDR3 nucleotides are TGTGCCAGCATCCTTGGGGGGTTCTCTGGAAACACCATATATTTT.

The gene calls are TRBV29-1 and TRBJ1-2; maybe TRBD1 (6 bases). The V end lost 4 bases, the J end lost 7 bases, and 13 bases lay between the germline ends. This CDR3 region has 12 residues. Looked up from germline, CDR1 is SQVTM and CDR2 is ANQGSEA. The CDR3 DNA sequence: TGCAGCGTTGCTGTGACACAGGGTGGCTACACCTTC. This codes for CSVAVTQGGYTF.

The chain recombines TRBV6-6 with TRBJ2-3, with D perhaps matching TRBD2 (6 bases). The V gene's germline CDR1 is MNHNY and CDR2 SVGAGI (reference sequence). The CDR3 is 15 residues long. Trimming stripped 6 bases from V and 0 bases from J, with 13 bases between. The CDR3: CASRRGGTSTDTQYF. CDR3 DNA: TGTGCCAGCAGGCGGGGCGGGACTAGCACAGATACGCAGTATTTT.

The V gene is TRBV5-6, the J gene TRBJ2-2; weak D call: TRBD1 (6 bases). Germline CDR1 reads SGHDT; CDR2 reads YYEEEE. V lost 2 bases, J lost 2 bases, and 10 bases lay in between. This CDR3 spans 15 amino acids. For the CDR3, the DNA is TGTGCCAGCAGCTTCGGGACACTAAACACCGGGGAGCTGTTTTTT. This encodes CASSFGTLNTGELFF.

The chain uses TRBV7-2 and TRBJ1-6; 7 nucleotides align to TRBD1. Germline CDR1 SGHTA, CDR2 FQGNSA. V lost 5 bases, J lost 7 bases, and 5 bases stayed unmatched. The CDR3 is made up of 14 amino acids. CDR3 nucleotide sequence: TGTGCCAGCAGCCCCCGGACAGGCAATTCACCCCTCCACTTT. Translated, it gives CASSPRTGNSPLHF.

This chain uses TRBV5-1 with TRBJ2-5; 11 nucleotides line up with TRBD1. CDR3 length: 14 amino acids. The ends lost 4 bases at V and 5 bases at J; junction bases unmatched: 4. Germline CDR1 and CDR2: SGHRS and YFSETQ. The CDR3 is CASSAGQGAETQYF. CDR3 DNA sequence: TGCGCCAGCAGCGCCGGACAGGGGGCGGAGACCCAGTACTTC.

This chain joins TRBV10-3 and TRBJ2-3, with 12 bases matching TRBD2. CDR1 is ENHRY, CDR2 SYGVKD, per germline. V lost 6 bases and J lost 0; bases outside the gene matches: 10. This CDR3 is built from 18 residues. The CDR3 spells CAIRKTSGGYTSTDTQYF. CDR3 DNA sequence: TGTGCCATCAGAAAGACTAGCGGGGGCTATACTAGCACAGATACGCAGTATTTT.

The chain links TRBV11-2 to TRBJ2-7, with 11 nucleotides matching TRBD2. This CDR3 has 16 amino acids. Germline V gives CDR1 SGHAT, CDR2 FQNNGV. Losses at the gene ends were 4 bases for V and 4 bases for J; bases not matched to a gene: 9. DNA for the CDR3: TGTGCCAGCAGCTCCAGCTGGGCTAGCGGGGGGTACGAGCAGTACTTC. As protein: CASSSSWASGGYEQYF.

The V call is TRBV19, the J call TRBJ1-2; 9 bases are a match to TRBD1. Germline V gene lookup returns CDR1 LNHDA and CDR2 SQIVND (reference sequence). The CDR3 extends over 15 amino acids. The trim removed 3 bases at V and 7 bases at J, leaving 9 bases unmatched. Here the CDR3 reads CASSMRGQGFGGYTF. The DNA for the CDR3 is TGTGCCAGTAGTATGCGAGGACAGGGGTTCGGTGGCTACACCTTC.

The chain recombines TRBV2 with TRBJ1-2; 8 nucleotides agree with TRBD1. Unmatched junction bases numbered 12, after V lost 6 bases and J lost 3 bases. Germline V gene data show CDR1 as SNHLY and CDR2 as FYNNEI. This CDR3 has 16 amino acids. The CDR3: CASRPPEQGGYYGYTF. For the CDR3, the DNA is TGTGCCAGCAGACCCCCCGAACAGGGGGGTTACTATGGCTACACCTTC.